This TCR beta chain was captured by sequencing in a study of shared clonotypes between healthy human individuals. The study's findings and limits: Clonotype sharing among donors was expected to depend on sequencing depth.

The CDR3 contains 12 residues. CDR1 is MNHEY, CDR2 SVGAGI, per germline. Trimming removed 4 bases from V and 5 bases from J, with 9 bases in between. All donors qualified as healthy HIV-negative adults and had experienced no recent acute infections or vaccinations. This table comes from immunoSEQ multiplex PCR, and its TCRdb copy is limited to in-frame clones, with some not included. The table records 2 million to 2.5 million clones, roughly 94% of them present only once. This clone was picked up one time. Its antigen is unknown. The source is a man younger than 35 in good health. The material sequenced was naive CD4+ T cells sorted from blood. Subset given: CD45RA+ positively selected. The rearrangement joins TRBV6-5 to TRBJ2-7, with D possibly matching TRBD2 (5 bases). Written as DNA, the CDR3 is TGTGCCAGCAGTTGGACCGGGGACGAGCAGTACTTC. Amino acids: CASSWTGDEQYF.